The clone carrying this TCR beta chain has just one count. The data stem from a study of blood T cells in healthy people across ages. Combining a sample-barcoded 5' primer with a J-beta primer mix, a second PCR ran for roughly 6 to 12 cycles. From the 5' RACE reads, TCRdb called clonotypes with MiXCR, one entry per CDR3 protein. Altogether around 1,500,000 distinct CDR3 sequences are present, 25% to 30% being singletons, with the ten largest covering 7.7%. Looked up from germline, CDR1 is SQVTM and CDR2 is ANQGSEA. The CDR3 has 13 residues. V gave up 4 bases and J gave up 0 bases, with 9 bases separating them.

This clonotype was sampled from a woman in her twenties or thirties in good health. Sequencing used blood. The chain couples TRBV29-1 to TRBJ1-1; no firm D call. This CDR3 reads CSVVDVMNTEAFF. The CDR3 DNA reads TGCAGCGTTGTGGACGTAATGAACACTGAAGCTTTCTTT.